The clone carrying this T cell receptor beta chain turned up a few times. Its target is not known. Using its own MiXCR run on the 5' RACE reads, TCRdb lists one record per CDR3 protein. The sample has around 390,000 distinct CDR3 sequences; 20% to 25% are singletons. This sample stems from a study of CD8 T cells in ankylosing spondylitis. Study-level results: One TCR beta motif, made up of about 8 highly homologous variants, appeared characteristic of ankylosing spondylitis blood.

The CDR3 covers 13 residues. Trimming stripped 10 bases from V and 2 bases from J, with 15 bases between. The chain employs TRBV12-3 or TRBV12-4 and TRBJ2-7; a weak D match, TRBD2 (5 bases). This TCR was recovered from a male donor with ankylosing spondylitis. The sequenced sample was blood, either unsorted or a sorted T cell fraction (not recorded which). The CDR3 loop is CATALGGAYEQYF. The CDR3 region has the DNA TGTGCCACCGCTCTTGGAGGAGCCTACGAGCAGTACTTC.